The present T cell receptor (beta chain) was sequenced within a study of shared clonotypes between healthy human individuals. Germline V gives CDR1 MNHNS, CDR2 SASEGT. The CDR3 totals 13 residues. V gave up 2 bases and J gave up 9 bases, with 11 bases separating them. Generated by immunoSEQ multiplex PCR, the TCRdb table keeps only in-frame clones and is missing some. The table records 1,100,000 or so clones, approximately 78% of them present only once. This clone was picked up a small number of times. The TCR sequence derives from a young man in good health. Some clones in this sample may be carry-over from other donors' samples. The specimen sequenced was memory CD4+ T cells from PBMCs. Subset in this sample: CD45RA-negative fraction. This chain links TRBV6-1 with TRBJ2-1, with D perhaps matching TRBD2 (5 bases). The CDR3 nucleotides read TGTGCCAGCAGTGAACTGTGGGAGAGTGAGCAGTTCTTC. Encoded protein: CASSELWESEQFF.